The 14 T cell receptor beta chains given below trace back to one sample, sequenced in a study of identical twins. TCRdb fed the 5' RACE reads into MiXCR, producing one record per CDR3 protein. The repertoire holds about 470,000 distinct CDR3 sequences, approximately 25% seen once, with around 3% in the top ten. These data also featured in a second study, about T cells expressing NK-cell markers.

Input material: CD4+ T cells sorted from blood. All receptors come from a young woman in good health.

This clonotype was seen a handful of times. The gene calls are TRBV11-1 and TRBJ1-2, with D possibly being TRBD1 (6 bases). Trimming took 5 bases from V and 2 from J, leaving 24 bases between them. The CDR3 has 18 residues. The germline gives CDR1 SGHAT, CDR2 FQDESV (reference sequence). CDR3 loop: CASSPGQLRKGANYGYTF. As DNA, the CDR3 is TGTGCCAGCAGCCCCGGACAGCTAAGGAAGGGCGCGAACTATGGCTACACCTTC.

This sequence joins TRBV29-1 and TRBJ2-2; TRBD2 agrees at 11 bases. Germline V gene sequence: CDR1 SQVTM, CDR2 ANQGSEA. V was clipped by 6 bases and J by 2 bases; unmatched bases: 5. The CDR3 sequence is 15 residues long. The CDR3 coding sequence is TGCAGCGTAACTGGACTAGCGGGTAACACCGGGGAGCTGTTTTTT. Its protein is CSVTGLAGNTGELFF.

Only a few counts were recorded for this clonotype. The chain uses TRBV9 and TRBJ1-2, with D perhaps TRBD1 (5 bases). The CDR3 is 15 amino acids. Germline assignment: CDR1 SGDLS and CDR2 YYNGEE. Trimming removed 2 bases from V and 5 bases from J, with 16 bases in between. The CDR3 region has the DNA TGTGCCAGCAGCGTCTCCGGGACGAAGGGGTATGGCTACACCTTC. This gives the protein CASSVSGTKGYGYTF.

The rearrangement joins TRBV30 to TRBJ2-2; D possibly corresponds to TRBD1 (6 bases). Germline V gene sequence: CDR1 GTSNPN, CDR2 SVGIG (reference sequence). The V end was cut by 6 bases, the J end by 7 bases, with 18 bases between. The CDR3 runs to 14 residues. CDR3 sequence reads: CACRPKGGFGELFF. CDR3 in DNA: TGTGCCTGCCGGCCTAAAGGGGGTTTCGGGGAGCTGTTTTTT.

This clonotype was detected only a few times. The rearrangement uses TRBV6-2 or TRBV6-3 and TRBJ2-5; 7 bases map to TRBD2. Looked up from germline, CDR1 is MNHEY and CDR2 is SVGEGT. The CDR3 extends over 14 amino acids. J was trimmed by 5 bases and V by 2 bases; bases with no gene match: 5. CDR3 sequence reads: CASSYVREVETQYF. In DNA, the CDR3 is TGTGCCAGCAGTTACGTCCGGGAGGTTGAGACCCAGTACTTC.

The V call is TRBV10-3, the J call TRBJ1-1; D is perhaps TRBD1 (5 bases). This CDR3 comprises 13 residues. The germline V gene has CDR1 ENHRY and CDR2 SYGVKD. V dropped 6 bases and J dropped 1 base, with 9 bases sitting between them. The CDR3 loop is CAIRATGNTEAFF. The CDR3, as DNA: TGTGCCATCAGGGCAACAGGGAACACTGAAGCTTTCTTT.

This clonotype was detected only once. J is TRBJ2-1 and V is TRBV20-1; the match to TRBD2 covers 8 bases. The CDR3 covers 14 residues. CDR1 is DFQATT and CDR2 is SNEGSKA in the germline V gene (reference sequence). J was trimmed by 6 bases and V by 3 bases; bases with no gene match: 7. The CDR3 DNA follows: TGCAGTGCTAGTCCTCCTACTAGCGGCAATGAGCAGTTCTTC. This gives the protein CSASPPTSGNEQFF.

This chain joins TRBV6-1 and TRBJ2-7, with 7 positions matching TRBD1. Germline CDR1 and CDR2: MNHNS and SASEGT. The CDR3 has 14 residues. After removal of 7 bases from V and 3 bases from J, the junction contained 9 bases not matched to a gene. In DNA form, the CDR3 reads TGTGCCAGCATAGGGCAGGGGGTTCTCTACGAGCAGTACTTC. Translated: CASIGQGVLYEQYF.

The chain joins TRBV5-1 to TRBJ1-2; D unresolved. The V end was cut by 0 bases, the J end by 7 bases, with 10 bases between. CDR3 size: 13 residues. Germline values: CDR1 SGHRS, CDR2 YFSETQ. CDR3 region: CASSLVHRAGYTF. The CDR3 DNA sequence: TGCGCCAGCAGCTTGGTTCATCGAGCTGGCTACACCTTC.

This clonotype was detected only a few times. The V and J genes are TRBV5-1 and TRBJ2-3; 9 bases are a match to TRBD2. This CDR3 region has 16 residues. The junction had 3 bases not matched to a gene; V was cut back by 0 bases and J by 1 base. Germline V gives CDR1 SGHRS, CDR2 YFSETQ. CDR3 bases: TGCGCCAGCAGCTTGGAACCTAGCGGGGGCACAGATACGCAGTATTTT. Its translation is CASSLEPSGGTDTQYF.

V and J are TRBV12-3 or TRBV12-4 and TRBJ2-3, with 9 bases matching TRBD1. J lost 4 bases, V lost 6 bases, and 8 bases had no gene match. The CDR3 has 15 amino acids. DNA of the CDR3: TGTGCCAGCAGCCGCCGGGACAGGGCTGCAGATACGCAGTATTTT. Amino acid sequence: CASSRRDRAADTQYF.

V is TRBV7-3 and J is TRBJ1-6; D ambiguous. Germline V gene data show CDR1 as SGHTA and CDR2 as FQGTGA. Between the trimmed V and J ends, which lost 6 bases and 5 bases, there was a span of 14 bases. CDR3 length: 15 amino acids. CDR3 nucleotides: TGTGCCAGCAGGTCCGCCACGGCTAATAATTCACCCCTCCACTTT. Its translation is CASRSATANNSPLHF.

This clonotype was seen ten or more times. The chain has TRBV5-6 and TRBJ1-1; D is uncertain. Trimming took off 0 bases at V and 5 bases at J, with 11 bases between the two ends. CDR1 and CDR2 (germline): SGHDT, YYEEEE. This CDR3 has 14 amino acids. This CDR3 reads CASSLVPQGTEAFF. Written as DNA, the CDR3 is TGTGCCAGCAGCTTGGTACCCCAAGGGACTGAAGCTTTCTTT.

On this clonotype: One end of the junction varies from germline; a read error may be responsible. V usage is TRBV28 and J usage is TRBJ2-3; D is ambiguous. The CDR3 spans 11 residues. Germline V gives CDR1 MDHEN, CDR2 SYDVKM. CDR3 in amino acids: CPSDAHDTQYF. Written as DNA, the CDR3 is TGTCCCAGCGATGCACACGATACGCAGTATTTT.